Presented here are 27 T cell receptor beta chains from one specimen sequenced in a study of shared clonotypes between healthy human individuals. The data were produced by immunoSEQ multiplex PCR, yet TCRdb's version contains in-frame clones alone and is incomplete. The data show about 490,000 clones, less than 80% seen once. What was sequenced was PBMCs. These receptors originate from a woman aged 40 to 50 in good health. Some clones in this sample may be carry-over from other donors' samples.

The gene calls are TRBV19 and TRBJ2-2; D unresolved. Trimming pared 5 bases from V and 7 bases from J, leaving 11 bases between. Germline-derived CDR1 and CDR2 are LNHDA and SQIVND (reference sequence). The CDR3 totals 13 residues. The CDR3 here is CASSAWLDGELFF. The CDR3, as DNA: TGTGCCAGTAGTGCATGGTTGGACGGGGAGCTGTTTTTT.

J is TRBJ2-1 and V is TRBV12-1; the DNA was not used to check the table's D call, TRBD2. TRBV12-1 is recorded as a pseudogene. The CDR3 totals 19 residues. The DNA for the CDR3 is TGTGCCAGCAGCTTTTACGGCGGGAGCCCCCAGGGTGATGTCAATGAGCAGTTCTTC. Protein product: CASSFYGGSPQGDVNEQFF.

The table lists this clone with a few counts. The chain has TRBV29-1 and TRBJ1-1; unclear D gene. Germline V CDR1 and CDR2: SQVTM, ANQGSEA. V lost 0 bases to trimming and J lost 4 bases, with 9 bases between them. The CDR3 has 13 residues. The CDR3 protein is CSVEDRAGTEAFF. The CDR3 DNA sequence: TGCAGCGTTGAAGATCGGGCGGGCACTGAAGCTTTCTTT. Using reference TRBV29-1 and TRBJ1-1 for the parts outside the CDR3, the full variable domain is SAVISQKPSRDICQRGTSLTIQCQVDSQVTMMFWYRQQPGQSLTLIATANQGSEATYESGFVIDKFPISRPNLTFSTLTVSNMSPEDSSIYLCSVEDRAGTEAFFGQGTRLTVV.

In DNA form, the CDR3 reads TGTGCCAGCAGCTTGGGCCACAATGAGCAGTTCTTC. This gives the protein CASSLGHNEQFF. The V gene is TRBV5-4, the J gene TRBJ2-1, with D hard to call. The CDR3 runs to 12 residues. With 0 bases removed from V and 5 bases from J, the gap between germline ends came to 3 bases. Germline loops: CDR1 SGHNT, CDR2 YYREEE (reference sequence).

The chain combines TRBV5-1 with TRBJ2-1; 12 bases line up with TRBD2. This CDR3 region has 17 residues. V shed 0 bases and J 10 bases; nucleotides not matched to a gene: 11. CDR1 and CDR2 (germline): SGHRS, YFSETQ. Here the CDR3 reads CASSLAIRLAGVGEQFF. CDR3 DNA: TGCGCCAGCAGCTTGGCCATTCGACTAGCGGGAGTAGGGGAGCAGTTCTTC. Full variable domain (missing parts from reference TRBV5-1 and TRBJ2-1): KAGVTQTPRYLIKTRGQQVTLSCSPISGHRSVSWYQQTPGQGLQFLFEYFSETQRNKGNFPGRFSGRQFSNSRSEMNVSTLELGDSALYLCASSLAIRLAGVGEQFFGPGTRLTVL.

This rearrangement joins TRBV30 to TRBJ1-1; 7 nucleotides line up with TRBD1. Germline V gene data show CDR1 as GTSNPN and CDR2 as SVGIG (reference sequence). The length of the CDR3 is 14 residues. Trimming removed 5 bases from V and 4 bases from J; junction bases left unmatched: 10. CDR3 region: CAWALTGVITEAFF. The DNA of the CDR3 is TGTGCCTGGGCCCTAACAGGGGTAATCACTGAAGCTTTCTTT.

DNA of the CDR3: TGTGCCAGCAGTCAACGACAGGGCATATTAAGTCGGGAGACCCAGTACTTC. Amino acids: CASSQRQGILSRETQYF. The V call is TRBV28, the J call TRBJ2-5; 7 nucleotides align to TRBD1. The CDR3 loop spans 17 amino acids. V lost 5 bases, J lost 5 bases, and 17 bases stayed unmatched. Germline V gene data show CDR1 as MDHEN and CDR2 as SYDVKM.

V is TRBV7-9 and J is TRBJ2-1; no definite D call. Germline CDR1 reads SEHNR; CDR2 reads FQNEAQ (reference sequence). With 5 bases removed from V and 8 bases from J, the gap between germline ends came to 10 bases. CDR3 size: 12 residues. CDR3 sequence (DNA): TGTGCCAGCAGCCCCACGCTAGATGAGCAGTTCTTC. This translates into CASSPTLDEQFF. Full variable domain (missing parts from reference TRBV7-9 and TRBJ2-1): DTGVSQNPRHKITKRGQNVTFRCDPISEHNRLYWYRQTLGQGPEFLTYFQNEAQLEKSRLLSDRFSAERPKGSFSTLEIQRTEQGDSAMYLCASSPTLDEQFFGPGTRLTVL.

This clone was counted many times. Other DNA sequences within the sample encode an identical CDR3. This chain joins TRBV27 and TRBJ2-1, with a weak D call TRBD2 (5 bases). Trimming took off 4 bases at V and 3 bases at J, with 10 bases between the two ends. Germline lookup yields CDR1 MNHEY and CDR2 SMNVEV (reference sequence). This CDR3 region has 14 residues. The CDR3 nucleotides are TGTGCCAGCAGTTCCCAAGGAGGCTACAATGAGCAGTTCTTC. Translating gives CASSSQGGYNEQFF.

The V call is TRBV28, the J call TRBJ1-2, with D unresolved. The CDR3 extends over 14 amino acids. Trimming stripped 6 bases from V and 4 bases from J, with 15 bases between. In germline, CDR1 is MDHEN, CDR2 SYDVKM. The CDR3 loop is CASSRSPVSYGYTF. The CDR3 region has the DNA TGTGCCAGCAGCAGAAGCCCCGTTAGCTATGGCTACACCTTC.

CDR3 bases: TGTGCCAGCAGCGTAGAGGGACGGCGCACCGGGGAGCTGTTTTTT. This codes for CASSVEGRRTGELFF. The rearrangement uses TRBV9 and TRBJ2-2; possibly TRBD1 or TRBD2 for D (5 bases each). This CDR3 has 15 residues. Germline lookup yields CDR1 SGDLS and CDR2 YYNGEE. V lost 0 bases to trimming and J lost 4 bases, with 10 bases between them.

This chain connects TRBV7-9 to TRBJ2-7; tentatively, D is TRBD1 (6 bases). Per germline, CDR1 SEHNR and CDR2 FQNEAQ (reference sequence). V lost 5 bases and J lost 6, with 11 bases in between. This CDR3 region has 12 residues. The CDR3 coding sequence is TGTGCCAGCAGCCGCGGACAGTCCGAGCAGTACTTC. This gives the protein CASSRGQSEQYF. Based on the CDR3 plus reference TRBV7-9 and TRBJ2-7, the full variable domain is DTGVSQNPRHKITKRGQNVTFRCDPISEHNRLYWYRQTLGQGPEFLTYFQNEAQLEKSRLLSDRFSAERPKGSFSTLEIQRTEQGDSAMYLCASSRGQSEQYFGPGTRLTVT.

The chain carries TRBV5-6 and TRBJ1-3, with D unclear. The CDR3 length is 13 residues. Deletions cut 4 bases from V and 0 bases from J, with 5 bases between. CDR1 is SGHDT and CDR2 is YYEEEE in the germline V gene. CDR3 sequence reads: CASSPISGNTIYF. CDR3 bases: TGTGCCAGCAGCCCAATCTCTGGAAACACCATATATTTT.

Only a few counts were recorded for this clone. This chain links TRBV2 with TRBJ1-1, with TRBD1 matching 10 bases. J was trimmed by 4 bases and V by 10 bases; bases with no gene match: 3. The CDR3 length is 12 residues. CDR1 is SNHLY and CDR2 is FYNNEI in the germline V gene. The CDR3 reads CANGQGGTEAFF. CDR3 DNA: TGTGCCAACGGACAGGGGGGCACTGAAGCTTTCTTT.

This rearrangement joins TRBV5-4 to TRBJ2-7; TRBD2 matches 9 bases. The germline V gene has CDR1 SGHNT and CDR2 YYREEE (reference sequence). The ends lost 0 bases at V and 3 bases at J; junction bases unmatched: 4. The CDR3 length is 15 residues. The CDR3 is CASSLVGTSIYEQYF. In DNA form, the CDR3 reads TGTGCCAGCAGCTTGGTCGGGACTAGCATCTACGAGCAGTACTTC. The variable domain in full, with the rest retrieved from reference TRBV5-4 and TRBJ2-7, is ETGVTQSPTHLIKTRGQQVTLRCSSQSGHNTVSWYQQALGQGPQFIFQYYREEENGRGNFPPRFSGLQFPNYSSELNVNALELDDSALYLCASSLVGTSIYEQYFGPGTRLTVT.

The table lists this clone with a count of one. The chain links TRBV14 to TRBJ1-3; D ambiguous. This CDR3 comprises 17 residues. Germline V CDR1 and CDR2: SGHDN, FVKESK. V lost 8 bases and J lost 3, with 23 bases in between. CDR3 protein: CASGPPGIVGFGNTIYF. The CDR3 bases are TGTGCCAGCGGACCCCCCGGGATCGTAGGGTTTGGAAACACCATATATTTT.

V gene TRBV5-1 combines with J gene TRBJ2-3; D is undetermined. V dropped 3 bases and J dropped 4 bases, with 18 bases sitting between them. CDR1 SGHRS and CDR2 YFSETQ come from the germline V gene. This CDR3 is built from 16 residues. CDR3 in amino acids: CASSSQGSLGPDTQYF. CDR3 bases: TGCGCCAGCAGCTCCCAAGGATCGTTGGGTCCAGATACGCAGTATTTT.

The chain links TRBV19 to TRBJ2-4; 11 bases line up with TRBD2. The CDR3 length is 19 residues. The V gene's germline CDR1 is LNHDA and CDR2 SQIVND (reference sequence). V shed 0 bases and J 7 bases; nucleotides not matched to a gene: 14. The CDR3 DNA follows: TGTGCCAGTAGTATAGATCGGGGACTAGCGGAGCCCAAAGAGAACATTCAGTACTTC. This translates into CASSIDRGLAEPKENIQYF.

The rearrangement joins TRBV5-1 to TRBJ2-1, with 9 bases matching TRBD2. The CDR3 totals 15 residues. CDR1 and CDR2 (germline): SGHRS, YFSETQ. J lost 10 bases, V lost 0 bases, and 8 bases had no gene match. CDR3 in DNA: TGCGCCAGCAGCTTGGCGTTAGCGGGAGTTCGGGAGCAGTTCTTC. Its protein product is CASSLALAGVREQFF. The whole variable domain, filled in from reference TRBV5-1 and TRBJ2-1, reads KAGVTQTPRYLIKTRGQQVTLSCSPISGHRSVSWYQQTPGQGLQFLFEYFSETQRNKGNFPGRFSGRQFSNSRSEMNVSTLELGDSALYLCASSLALAGVREQFFGPGTRLTVL.

The chain employs TRBV4-1 and TRBJ1-2, with 7 nucleotides matching TRBD1. The J segment lost 5 bases and the V segment lost 0 bases, leaving 9 bases of the junction unmatched. The CDR3 is made up of 16 amino acids. CDR1 and CDR2 from the germline V gene are MGHRA and YSYEKL. For the CDR3, the DNA is TGCGCCAGCAGCCAAGATGGGGAAGGGGGCTGGTATGGCTACACCTTC. Its translation: CASSQDGEGGWYGYTF.

In DNA, the CDR3 is TGCGCCAGCAGCGGAACAGGGGCCGGGGAGACCCAGTACTTC. Amino acids: CASSGTGAGETQYF. The chain has TRBV5-1 and TRBJ2-5; TRBD1 agrees at 7 bases. The CDR3 has 14 amino acids. Germline V gene sequence: CDR1 SGHRS, CDR2 YFSETQ. Trimming cost V 4 bases and J 5 bases; bases outside gene matches: 8.

The chain recombines TRBV28 with TRBJ2-7; 9 bases align to TRBD2. The CDR3 covers 13 residues. The trim removed 7 bases at V and 2 bases at J, leaving 3 bases unmatched. CDR1 MDHEN and CDR2 SYDVKM come from the germline V gene. The CDR3 coding sequence is TGTGCCAGCACTAGCGGGGCCGCCTACGAGCAGTACTTC. The encoded protein is CASTSGAAYEQYF. Complete variable domain (other parts from reference TRBV28 and TRBJ2-7): DVKVTQSSRYLVKRTGEKVFLECVQDMDHENMFWYRQDPGLGLRLIYFSYDVKMKEKGDIPEGYSVSREKKERFSLILESASTNQTSMYLCASTSGAAYEQYFGPGTRLTVT.

The chain is built from TRBV18 and TRBJ1-4; D is unclear. Trimming stripped 6 bases from V and 8 bases from J, with 7 bases between. The CDR3 consists of 11 residues. Germline V gene data show CDR1 as KGHSH and CDR2 as LQKENI. CDR3 protein: CASSSHEKLFF. CDR3 bases: TGTGCCAGCTCCTCCCACGAAAAACTGTTTTTT.

The V gene is TRBV11-2, the J gene TRBJ1-1, with D hard to call. The CDR3 spans 18 residues. V shed 5 bases and J shed 1 base, with 23 bases lying between them. Germline V lookup: CDR1 SGHAT, CDR2 FQNNGV. The CDR3 DNA is TGTGCCAGCAGCCCCCGGTCCCCGGGTAAAACTTCGAACACTGAAGCTTTCTTT. Amino acid sequence: CASSPRSPGKTSNTEAFF.

The CDR3 DNA reads as TGTGCCAGCAGCTTAGTCGGGCCCGGGGAGCTGTTTTTT. It is translated as CASSLVGPGELFF. The chain employs TRBV7-9 and TRBJ2-2; D not resolved. Germline CDR1 and CDR2: SEHNR and FQNEAQ (reference sequence). CDR3 length equals 13 residues. V lost 1 base to trimming and J lost 6 bases, with 6 bases between them.

The chain couples TRBV29-1 to TRBJ2-5; maybe TRBD1 (6 bases). The DNA end is more similar to TRBJ2-7, so the J call may be wrong. There are 16 residues in the CDR3. Germline V CDR1 and CDR2: SQVTM, ANQGSEA. The CDR3 nucleotides read TGCAGCGTTGAAGGCGGTTCGGCAGGGGTTGGGTACGAGCAGTACTTC. Translation gives CSVEGGSAGVGYEQYF.

The rearrangement uses TRBV9 and TRBJ2-7, with 7 bases fitting TRBD2. Germline loops: CDR1 SGDLS, CDR2 YYNGEE. The CDR3 extends over 14 amino acids. Germline trimming cut 4 bases from V and 6 bases from J; bases unmatched to any gene: 10. CDR3 coding DNA: TGTGCCAGCAGCAACTCCTGGACTAGTACCGAGCAGTACTTC. Its protein is CASSNSWTSTEQYF.